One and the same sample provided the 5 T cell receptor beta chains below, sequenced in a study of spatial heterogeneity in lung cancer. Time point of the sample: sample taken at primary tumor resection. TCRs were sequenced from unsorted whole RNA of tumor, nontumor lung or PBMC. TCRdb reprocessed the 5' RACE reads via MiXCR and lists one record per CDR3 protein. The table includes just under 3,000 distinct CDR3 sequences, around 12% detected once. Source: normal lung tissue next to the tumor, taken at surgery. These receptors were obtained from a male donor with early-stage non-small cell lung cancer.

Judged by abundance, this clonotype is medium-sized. The CDR3 DNA is TGTGCCAGCAGCTTAGGACAGGGAGGCTATGGCTACACCTTC. This codes for CASSLGQGGYGYTF. The rearrangement uses TRBV13 and TRBJ1-2; a weak D match, TRBD1 (6 bases). Germline V CDR1 and CDR2: PRHDT, FYEKMQ (reference sequence). There are 14 residues in the CDR3. V dropped 0 bases and J dropped 4 bases, with 9 bases sitting between them.

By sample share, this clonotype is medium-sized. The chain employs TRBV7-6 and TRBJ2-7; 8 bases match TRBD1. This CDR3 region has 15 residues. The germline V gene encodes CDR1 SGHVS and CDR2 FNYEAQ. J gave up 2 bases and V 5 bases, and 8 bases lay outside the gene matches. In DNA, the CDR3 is TGTGCCAGCAGCCCCCAGGGGGCAGCAGCCTACGAGCAGTACTTC. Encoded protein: CASSPQGAAAYEQYF.

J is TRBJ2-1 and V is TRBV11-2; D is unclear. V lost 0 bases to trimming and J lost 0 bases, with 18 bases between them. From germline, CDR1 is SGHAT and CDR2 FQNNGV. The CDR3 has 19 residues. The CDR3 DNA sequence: TGTGCCAGCAGCTTAGATCACCGGCAGGCAGCCCCCTCCTACAATGAGCAGTTCTTC. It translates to CASSLDHRQAAPSYNEQFF.

The DNA for the CDR3 is TGTGCCACCAGTGATCGAGGACAGGGCCTCAATCAGCCCCAGCATTTT. Translating gives CATSDRGQGLNQPQHF. V and J are TRBV24-1 and TRBJ1-5; 8 bases agree with TRBD1. The J segment lost 3 bases and the V segment lost 3 bases, leaving 6 bases of the junction unmatched. This CDR3 has 16 residues. CDR1 is KGHDR, CDR2 SFDVKD, per germline.

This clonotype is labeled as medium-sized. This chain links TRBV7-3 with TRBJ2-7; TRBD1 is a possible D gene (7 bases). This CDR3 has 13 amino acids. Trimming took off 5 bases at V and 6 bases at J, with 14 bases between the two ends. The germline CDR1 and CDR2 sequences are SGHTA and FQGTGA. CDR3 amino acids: CASSRYQGGEQYF. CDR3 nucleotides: TGTGCCAGCAGCAGATACCAGGGGGGCGAGCAGTACTTC.